This T cell receptor beta chain was sequenced for a study of T cells in Graves' hyperthyroidism and ophthalmopathy (dated by TCRdb to about 2019). For the study in its entirety: Peripheral blood was collected at initial diagnosis, before any treatment. TCR V-J signatures able to tell the groups apart were searched for in a discovery cohort of around 95 patients, of whom about 40 had Graves' ophthalmopathy and 57 had stable Graves' hyperthyroidism. An independent validation cohort of 18 to 20 hyperthyroidism patients and about 16 patients who later progressed to ophthalmopathy tested prospective prediction of ophthalmopathy. The approximately 100 discovery patients were randomly divided into training and test sets at a 7:3 ratio. In addition, the study compared T-cell repertoires in thyroid tissue and in blood from about 6 Graves' hyperthyroidism patients. Following sampling, methimazole starting at 30 mg daily was given to hyperthyroidism patients, and high-dose intravenous methylprednisolone was given to ophthalmopathy patients. The paper reports TCR Vbeta CDR3 sequencing of more than 120 peripheral blood samples: some 44 ophthalmopathy, roughly 74 hyperthyroidism and around 17 progressor patients. Paper-wide results and their limitations: In validation, the model predicted progression to ophthalmopathy with 55% to 71% sensitivity and over 72% specificity, a median of around 6.6 months before onset. A 13 V-J signature model separated ophthalmopathy from stable hyperthyroidism, with around 91% sensitivity and about 81% specificity in cross-validation and 80%/75% in testing. No statistical method was used to fix the sample size in advance, and group allocation was not hidden from the investigators. Most expanded thyroid clonotypes (frequency above 0.001) were also detected in blood, a finding suggesting that blood repertoires may reflect thyroid immune responses.

A patient counted as having stable Graves' hyperthyroidism if no progression to ophthalmopathy occurred over 18 months of follow-up. Hyperthyroidism patients were aged 18 to 65 years and newly diagnosed, with disease duration of less than 2 months. Patients with uncontrolled infections, other autoimmune diseases, pregnancy or lactation were excluded. Clinical symptoms, serum thyroxine and TRAb, thyroid ultrasound, and orbital computed tomography formed the basis for the diagnoses. PBMCs were isolated from 10 ml of fresh peripheral blood by Ficoll-Paque density gradient centrifugation. Total RNA was extracted using Trizol reagent, and RNA quality was assessed on an Agilent 2100 Bioanalyzer. The TCR beta CDR3 regions were amplified from RNA transcripts. The TCR CDR3 was subjected to a first round of RT-PCR using the HTBI primer set and the Qiagen OneStep RT-PCR kit. Libraries were constructed in a second round of multiplex PCR, after which size selection and purification were performed. Libraries were sequenced paired-end with 100 bp reads on an Illumina HiSeq2000. In the paper's pipeline: SOAPnuke was used to process the raw data, throwing out any read that contained adapters or uncalled bases, had a mean Phred below 15, or lacked an exact constant-primer or identifier match. High-quality paired reads were merged using COPE v1.2.5, and each unique nucleotide sequence was defined as a clonotype. Clonotypes were aligned to IMGT TRBV, TRBD and TRBJ reference segments using MiTCR v1.1. The analysis included only V-J combinations with a frequency above 0.0001, which together covered approximately 99% of the repertoires. A TCS score was defined as the ratio between F50 (clonal expansion) and ExV (chaos), using BLOSUM62-based TCRdist between CDR3 peptides within each V-J. Welch's t-statistics and random forest reduced roughly 540 V-J features to about 13, which were used in a naive Bayes classifier (R e1071). Using fastp trimming at Q25 and MiXCR clonotype assembly, TCRdb reanalyzed the public sequencing data and kept in-frame beta chains. Duplicate CDR3 protein sequences are folded into a single record with the most common DNA and genes. TCRdb's processing, not the authors', yielded these V and J calls. The sample data list 210,000 or so distinct CDR3 sequences, and roughly 17% of these were observed just once. The top ten constitute 50% of the sample.

The V end loses 5 bases and the J end loses 4 bases, and a stretch of 16 bases separates them. The CDR3, from cysteine to phenylalanine, totals 15 residues. Only the CDR3 DNA is retained, 45 bases long and in frame from the first base. The germline V gene supplies CDR1 MNHEY and CDR2 SVGEGT. As regards this clonotype: The antigen it binds to is not known. Qualities for individual bases were not recorded, and no much larger clone is one base off.

The chain employs TRBV6-2 or TRBV6-3 and TRBJ2-3; the D gene is tentatively TRBD1 or TRBD2, each matching 6 bases. This TCR came from a man between 45 and 60 years old with Graves' hyperthyroidism. Sequenced: blood. The DNA is as follows: TGTGCCAGCAGTCGGGGACTGGGGGCCCCAGATACGCAGTATTTT. This translates into CASSRGLGAPDTQYF.